The clone carrying this TCR beta chain turned up a few times. The CDR3 spans 14 residues. Looked up from germline, CDR1 is SEHNR and CDR2 is FQNEAQ (reference sequence). V lost 5 bases and J lost 5; bases outside the gene matches: 6. This specimen belongs to a study of patients and donors after allogeneic stem cell transplantation. Using its own MiXCR run on the RT-PCR reads, TCRdb lists one record per CDR3 protein. The sample comprises some 150,000 distinct CDR3 sequences, 30% to 45% of which are singletons, and 50% rests with the top ten. This rearrangement joins TRBV7-9 to TRBJ1-2; 9 nucleotides agree with TRBD1. The receptor was isolated from a human donor who was either an allogeneic HSCT recipient or a stem cell or donor lymphocyte infusion donor (not recorded which). It is not recorded whose cells these are; they may come from a transplant donor. Sample: blood, either unsorted or a sorted T cell fraction (not recorded which). The CDR3 here is CASSLDRGDYGYTF. The CDR3 DNA sequence: TGTGCCAGCAGCCTTGACAGGGGGGATTATGGCTACACCTTC.